The 9 T cell receptor beta chains below were found in one sample sequenced in a study of blood T cell repertoires in COVID-19. TCRdb's copy holds only in-frame clones and misses some; the assay was immunoSEQ multiplex PCR. The sample carries 150,000 or so clones, 80% to 85% recorded once. The sample consisted of peripheral blood. These receptors all stem from a woman in her fifties or sixties with acute or convalescent COVID-19.

The genes are TRBV5-1 and TRBJ2-1; the match to TRBD2 covers 7 bases. Germline V gives CDR1 SGHRS, CDR2 YFSETQ. This CDR3 has 14 amino acids. With V trimmed by 7 bases and J by 4 bases, 8 bases remained unmatched. The CDR3 protein is CASHPEAGYNEQFF. The CDR3, as DNA: TGCGCCAGCCACCCCGAAGCGGGATACAATGAGCAGTTCTTC.

The genes are TRBV7-2 and TRBJ1-2; 8 bases align to TRBD1. Germline CDR1 and CDR2: SGHTA and FQGNSA. V shed 1 base, J shed 5 bases, and the junction held 6 bases outside the gene matches. CDR3 length equals 15 residues. As DNA, the CDR3 is TGTGCCAGCAGCTTAGGGCAGGGGGCGAGGTATGGCTACACCTTC. It is translated as CASSLGQGARYGYTF. The whole variable domain, remainder taken from reference TRBV7-2 and TRBJ1-2, is GAGVSQSPSNKVTEKGKDVELRCDPISGHTALYWYRQSLGQGLEFLIYFQGNSAPDKSGLPSDRFSAERTGGSVSTLTIQRTQQEDSAVYLCASSLGQGARYGYTFGSGTRLTVV.

V and J are TRBV4-1 and TRBJ2-1; no firm D call. Per germline, CDR1 MGHRA and CDR2 YSYEKL. CDR3 size: 12 residues. V dropped 1 base and J dropped 6 bases, with 4 bases sitting between them. The chain's CDR3 is CASSQGGNEQFF. The CDR3 DNA follows: TGCGCCAGCAGCCAAGGCGGCAATGAGCAGTTCTTC.

The rearrangement links TRBV11-3 to TRBJ2-1; 12 nucleotides line up with TRBD2. CDR1 is SGHNT, CDR2 YENEEA, per germline. V trimming: 4 bases; J trimming: 9 bases; junction bases outside the gene matches: 7. This CDR3 is built from 15 residues. CDR3 coding DNA: TGTGCCAGCAGCTCGACTAGCGGGAGTTTTACTGAGCAGTTCTTC. Its translation is CASSSTSGSFTEQFF.

This chain joins TRBV24-1 and TRBJ2-1; TRBD1 agrees at 9 bases. Germline CDR1 reads KGHDR; CDR2 reads SFDVKD. The ends lost 4 bases at V and 8 bases at J; junction bases unmatched: 8. CDR3 length: 15 amino acids. The CDR3 region has the DNA TGTGCCACCAGTGACCGGGGGGACAGGGTCTATGAGCAGTTCTTC. This translates into CATSDRGDRVYEQFF.

The J gene is TRBJ2-7, the V gene TRBV9; 9 nucleotides agree with TRBD2. V dropped 3 bases and J dropped 6; count of bases not matched to a gene: 10. The CDR3 runs to 15 residues. CDR1 is SGDLS, CDR2 YYNGEE, per germline. The CDR3 DNA sequence: TGTGCCAGCAGCGCGTATAGCGGGAGCTTTTCCGAGCAGTACTTC. It encodes CASSAYSGSFSEQYF.

This clone has only a few counts. The rearrangement links TRBV4-3 to TRBJ1-1; D not resolved. Trimming took off 1 base at V and 5 bases at J, with 14 bases between the two ends. Germline CDR1 is LGHNA and CDR2 is YSLEER. The CDR3 is made up of 15 amino acids. Written as DNA, the CDR3 is TGCGCCAGCAGCCAAGTCTCGGCAGGAGGTACTGAAGCTTTCTTT. Translated, it gives CASSQVSAGGTEAFF.

The chain combines TRBV6-5 with TRBJ1-4; no firm D call. The CDR3 is 13 amino acids. CDR1 MNHEY and CDR2 SVGAGI come from the germline V gene. The V end lost 4 bases, the J end lost 5 bases, and 8 bases lay between the germline ends. The CDR3 nucleotides read TGTGCCAGCAGTTGGTCCCGGAATGAAAAACTGTTTTTT. It specifies CASSWSRNEKLFF.

The V gene is TRBV9, the J gene TRBJ2-1; TRBD2 agrees at 11 bases. The CDR3 extends over 19 amino acids. The ends lost 0 bases at V and 9 bases at J; junction bases unmatched: 17. Germline V CDR1 and CDR2: SGDLS, YYNGEE. CDR3: CASSVGLTSGKRWEGEQFF. The CDR3 DNA is TGTGCCAGCAGCGTAGGTTTGACTAGCGGGAAAAGGTGGGAGGGTGAGCAGTTCTTC.